Below, 15 T cell receptor beta chains from the same sample are listed, as sequenced in a study of blood T cell repertoires in COVID-19. Profiled with immunoSEQ multiplex PCR; TCRdb holds only in-frame clones, not every one. The profile covers 150,000 or so clones, with around 73% appearing a single time and roughly 10% taken by the ten largest. The sequenced sample consisted of peripheral blood. The receptor set was obtained from a woman aged 45-65 years with active or convalescent COVID-19.

The DNA for the CDR3 is TGTGCCAGCAGCTCAGGACAGGTTGGAAACACCATATATTTT. Its protein is CASSSGQVGNTIYF. The chain couples TRBV5-6 to TRBJ1-3, with TRBD1 matching 7 bases. The CDR3 is made up of 14 amino acids. Germline V CDR1 and CDR2: SGHDT, YYEEEE. V trimming: 3 bases; J trimming: 3 bases; junction bases outside the gene matches: 3. Full variable domain (remainder filled in from reference TRBV5-6 and TRBJ1-3): DAGVTQSPTHLIKTRGQQVTLRCSPKSGHDTVSWYQQALGQGPQFIFQYYEEEERQRGNFPDRFSGHQFPNYSSELNVNALLLGDSALYLCASSSGQVGNTIYFGEGSWLTVV.

The CDR3 region has the DNA TGTGCCAGCGGGGACCGGGTGATAGCGGGAGGTAATGAGCAGTTCTTC. It codes for CASGDRVIAGGNEQFF. The chain employs TRBV6-4 and TRBJ2-1, with 10 bases lining up with TRBD2. Germline trimming cut 8 bases from V and 7 bases from J; bases unmatched to any gene: 14. The CDR3 spans 16 residues. The germline V gene encodes CDR1 MRHNA and CDR2 SNTAGT.

The chain uses TRBV29-1 and TRBJ2-7; 7 bases align to TRBD1. The CDR3 length is 14 residues. The V segment lost 6 bases and the J segment 2 bases; nucleotides outside the gene matches: 10. Germline-derived CDR1 and CDR2 are SQVTM and ANQGSEA. CDR3 amino acids: CSVAGQEDTYEQYF. CDR3 coding DNA: TGCAGCGTCGCCGGACAGGAAGATACCTACGAGCAGTACTTC.

This clone was picked up a small number of times. The genes are TRBV28 and TRBJ2-7; 7 bases are a match to TRBD2. Germline CDR1 and CDR2: MDHEN and SYDVKM. CDR3 length: 16 amino acids. V gave up 5 bases and J gave up 2 bases; unmatched junction bases: 12. The CDR3 protein is CASSRGLVFTPYEQYF. CDR3 nucleotides: TGTGCCAGCAGTCGTGGACTAGTCTTTACTCCCTACGAGCAGTACTTC.

This sequence joins TRBV11-3 and TRBJ1-6, with TRBD1 identical over 7 bases. The germline V gene encodes CDR1 SGHNT and CDR2 YENEEA. V lost 4 bases to trimming and J lost 6 bases; unmatched junction nucleotides: 3. The length of the CDR3 is 14 residues. The CDR3 region is CASSSGQANSPLHF. The CDR3 nucleotides read TGTGCCAGCAGCTCCGGACAGGCTAATTCACCCCTCCACTTT.

CDR3: CASSLWEDANYGYTF. Written as DNA, the CDR3 is TGTGCCAGCAGTTTATGGGAGGACGCTAACTATGGCTACACCTTC. V gene TRBV27 combines with J gene TRBJ1-2; no clear D gene. Trimming cost V 1 base and J 0 bases, with 9 bases left between them. The CDR3 sequence is 15 residues long. Germline V lookup: CDR1 MNHEY, CDR2 SMNVEV (reference sequence).

The CDR3 sequence is CAWAFNTEAFF. CDR3 coding DNA: TGTGCCTGGGCTTTCAACACTGAAGCTTTCTTT. J is TRBJ1-1 and V is TRBV30; D is ambiguous. Germline assignment: CDR1 GTSNPN and CDR2 SVGIG (reference sequence). The CDR3 is 11 residues long. V was trimmed by 5 bases and J by 2 bases, leaving 6 bases between them.

This clone was counted only a few times. This chain uses TRBV28 with TRBJ1-2; the match to TRBD1 covers 7 bases. The CDR3 has 13 amino acids. Looked up from germline, CDR1 is MDHEN and CDR2 is SYDVKM. With 8 bases clipped from V and 6 bases from J, the junction kept 9 bases outside the gene matches. CDR3: CASDPTGADGYTF. CDR3 DNA: TGTGCCAGCGATCCAACAGGGGCGGATGGCTACACCTTC.

Here the CDR3 reads CASEPGGSGANVLTF. The CDR3 bases are TGTGCCAGCGAACCCGGCGGCTCTGGGGCCAACGTCCTGACTTTC. The rearrangement links TRBV7-2 to TRBJ2-6; D is uncertain. Trimming took off 8 bases at V and 0 bases at J, with 11 bases between the two ends. The CDR3 totals 15 residues. CDR1 SGHTA and CDR2 FQGNSA come from the germline V gene.

This chain links TRBV7-2 with TRBJ2-5; D is undetermined. CDR1 and CDR2 (germline): SGHTA, FQGNSA. Deletions cut 1 base from V and 1 base from J, with 10 bases between. The CDR3 is 15 amino acids. CDR3 region: CASSLVTEFQETQYF. In DNA form, the CDR3 reads TGTGCCAGCAGCTTAGTTACGGAGTTCCAAGAGACCCAGTACTTC.

The J gene is TRBJ1-2, the V gene TRBV24-1; D remains ambiguous. Deletions cut 5 bases from V and 0 bases from J, with 15 bases between. The germline gives CDR1 KGHDR, CDR2 SFDVKD. This CDR3 comprises 16 residues. CDR3 sequence: CATSGLGRNSNYGYTF. In DNA, the CDR3 is TGTGCCACCAGTGGGTTGGGGAGAAATTCTAACTATGGCTACACCTTC.

CDR3 amino acids: CASSFSGTTNTEAFF. Here the CDR3 DNA reads TGTGCCAGCTCATTCTCCGGGACAACGAACACTGAAGCTTTCTTT. The chain links TRBV18 to TRBJ1-1, with D maybe TRBD1 (6 bases). The CDR3 runs 15 residues. Germline CDR1 and CDR2: KGHSH and LQKENI. The V end was cut by 5 bases, the J end by 1 base, with 14 bases between. The complete variable domain, with remaining parts taken from reference TRBV18 and TRBJ1-1, reads NAGVMQNPRHLVRRRGQEARLRCSPMKGHSHVYWYRQLPEEGLKFMVYLQKENIIDESGMPKERFSAEFPKEGPSILRIQQVVRGDSAAYFCASSFSGTTNTEAFFGQGTRLTVV.

The J gene is TRBJ1-5, the V gene TRBV28; D may be TRBD1 (5 bases). This CDR3 spans 13 amino acids. Per germline, CDR1 MDHEN and CDR2 SYDVKM. V shed 6 bases and J shed 4 bases, with 10 bases lying between them. The CDR3 DNA reads TGTGCCAGCAGAGTGGGGGGAAATCAGCCCCAGCATTTT. This translates into CASRVGGNQPQHF.

This clone was picked up one time. The V call is TRBV15, the J call TRBJ2-7; D possibly corresponds to TRBD2 (6 bases). V was pared by 5 bases and J by 2 bases, with 13 bases between. The CDR3 runs 14 residues. CDR1 is LNHNV and CDR2 is YYDKDF in the germline V gene (reference sequence). CDR3 amino acids: CATSGGRRAYEQYF. As DNA, the CDR3 is TGTGCCACCAGCGGAGGGAGGAGGGCCTACGAGCAGTACTTC.

Concerning this clone: Here the CDR3 omits its conserved ending phenylalanine or tryptophan, so a read error is the likely source. It is unclear where the CDR3 begins or ends on the DNA, so no DNA is shown, and the CDR3 is as TCRdb lists it. CDR3 sequence reads: CASFTQGFPQLI. This chain links TRBV13 with TRBJ2-7; TRBD1, as called in the table, went unchecked against the DNA. The CDR3 length is 12 residues, termini included. Germline V gives CDR1 PRHDT, CDR2 FYEKMQ (reference sequence).